This T cell receptor (beta chain) was profiled in a study of blood T cell repertoires in COVID-19. Repertoires were generated with immunoSEQ multiplex PCR, while TCRdb's copy carries only in-frame clones and drops some. The data show more than 150,000 clones, over 75% seen once. Germline values: CDR1 LNHDA, CDR2 SQIVND (reference sequence). This CDR3 comprises 14 residues. Trimming took off 7 bases at V and 7 bases at J, with 17 bases between the two ends. The source material was peripheral blood. This chain joins TRBV19 and TRBJ1-5, with D unresolved. The source of this sequence is an elderly woman with active or convalescent COVID-19. In DNA form, the CDR3 reads TGTGCCAGTACAACTAGGGCAGCCGGCCAGCCCCAGCATTTT. Its translation is CASTTRAAGQPQHF.